This TCR beta chain emerged from a study of shared clonotypes between healthy human individuals. Assay runs were performed at deep level. Sequencing was performed with immunoSEQ multiplex PCR; in TCRdb, only in-frame clones are kept and a portion is missing. The sample contains about 2.1 million clones, approximately 92% of which appear only once. Remarks on this clone: Its antigen is currently unknown.

CD8 cells classed as naive were CD45RO-negative and positively selected for CCR7, excluding terminally differentiated effector memory CD45RA+ cells. Study results and caveats: Clonotype sharing across several donors was observed for about 4.8% of naive CD4 clonotypes.

The junction had 13 bases not matched to a gene; V was cut back by 4 bases and J by 1 base. This CDR3 spans 17 amino acids. The receptor's source is a man between 18 and 29 years old in good health. Some clones in this sample may be carry-over from other donors' samples. The sequenced sample was naive CD8+ T cells from PBMCs. This chain uses TRBV23-1 with TRBJ2-7, with TRBD2 identical over 7 bases. TRBV23-1 falls under the ORF class, with uncertain function. The CDR3 is CASSPYRRGVCSYEQYF. The CDR3 nucleotides are TGCGCCAGCAGTCCCTACCGACGGGGGGTTTGTTCCTACGAGCAGTACTTC.